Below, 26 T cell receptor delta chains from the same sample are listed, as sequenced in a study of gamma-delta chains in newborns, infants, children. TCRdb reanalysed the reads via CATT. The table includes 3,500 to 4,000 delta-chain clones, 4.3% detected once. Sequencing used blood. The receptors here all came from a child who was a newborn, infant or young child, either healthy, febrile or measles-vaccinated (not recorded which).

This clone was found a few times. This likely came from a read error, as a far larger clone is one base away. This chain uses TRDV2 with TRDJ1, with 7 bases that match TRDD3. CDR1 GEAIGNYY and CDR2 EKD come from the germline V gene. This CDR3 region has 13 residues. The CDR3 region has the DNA TGTGCCTGTGACACCTGGGGGACCGGTAAACTCATCTTT. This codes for CACDTWGTGKLIF.

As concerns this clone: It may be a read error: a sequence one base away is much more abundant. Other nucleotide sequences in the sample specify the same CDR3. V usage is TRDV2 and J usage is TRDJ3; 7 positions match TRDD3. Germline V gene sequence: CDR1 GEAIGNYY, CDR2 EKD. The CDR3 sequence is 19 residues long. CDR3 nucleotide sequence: TGTGCCTGCGACACACCATCGGGGGATCGCTCCTGGGACACCCGACAGATGTTTTTC. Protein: CACDTPSGDRSWDTRQMFF.

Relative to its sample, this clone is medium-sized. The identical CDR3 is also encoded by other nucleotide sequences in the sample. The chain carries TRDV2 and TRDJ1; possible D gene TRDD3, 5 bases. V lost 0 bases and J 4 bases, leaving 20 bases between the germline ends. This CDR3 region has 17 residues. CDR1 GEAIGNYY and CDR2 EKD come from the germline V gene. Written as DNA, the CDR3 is TGTGCCTGTGACACCGTACCCTCCGGGGGTACGGTCGATAAACTCATCTTT. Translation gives CACDTVPSGGTVDKLIF.

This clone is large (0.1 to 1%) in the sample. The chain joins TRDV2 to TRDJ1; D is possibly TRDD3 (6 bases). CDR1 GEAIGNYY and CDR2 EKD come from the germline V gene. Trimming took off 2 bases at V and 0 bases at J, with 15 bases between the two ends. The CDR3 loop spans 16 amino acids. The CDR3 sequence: CACDILGTPNTDKLIF. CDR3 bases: TGTGCCTGTGACATCCTGGGGACACCGAACACCGATAAACTCATCTTT.

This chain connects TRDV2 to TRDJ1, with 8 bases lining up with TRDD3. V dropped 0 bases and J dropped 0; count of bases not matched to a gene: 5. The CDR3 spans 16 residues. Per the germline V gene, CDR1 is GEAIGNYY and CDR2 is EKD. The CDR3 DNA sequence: TGTGCCTGTGACACCGTTTTACTGGGGGACACCGATAAACTCATCTTT. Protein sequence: CACDTVLLGDTDKLIF.

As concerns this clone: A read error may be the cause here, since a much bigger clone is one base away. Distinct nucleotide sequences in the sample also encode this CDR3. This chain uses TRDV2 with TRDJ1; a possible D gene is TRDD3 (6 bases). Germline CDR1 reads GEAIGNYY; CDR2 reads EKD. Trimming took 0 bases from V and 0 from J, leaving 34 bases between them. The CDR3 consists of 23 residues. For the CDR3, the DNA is TGTGCCTGTGACACCCTGGCCCCGTCGGTTATACTGGGTGATACGGGGTACACCGATAAACTCATCTTT. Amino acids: CACDTLAPSVILGDTGYTDKLIF.

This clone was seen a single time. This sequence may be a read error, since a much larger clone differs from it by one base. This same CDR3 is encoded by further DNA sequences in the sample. The CDR3 sequence is CACDTPDTQTGAGGSSRDTRQMFF. The CDR3 DNA reads as TGTGCCTGTGACACTCCCGACACTCAAACTGGTGCTGGGGGCTCTTCCCGGGACACCCGACAGATGTTTTTC. The chain uses TRDV2 and TRDJ3; the match to TRDD3 covers 7 bases. The CDR3 spans 24 residues. V gave up 1 base and J gave up 5 bases; unmatched junction bases: 28. Germline V gene lookup returns CDR1 GEAIGNYY and CDR2 EKD.

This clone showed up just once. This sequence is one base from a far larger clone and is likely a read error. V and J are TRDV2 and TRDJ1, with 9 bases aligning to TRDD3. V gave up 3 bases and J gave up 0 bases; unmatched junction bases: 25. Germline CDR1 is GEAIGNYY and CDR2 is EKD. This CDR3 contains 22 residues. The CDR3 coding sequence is TGTGCCTGTGACTCAATGGGCTACGTCCCTACTGGGGGAGTATCTTACACCGATAAACTCATCTTT. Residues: CACDSMGYVPTGGVSYTDKLIF.

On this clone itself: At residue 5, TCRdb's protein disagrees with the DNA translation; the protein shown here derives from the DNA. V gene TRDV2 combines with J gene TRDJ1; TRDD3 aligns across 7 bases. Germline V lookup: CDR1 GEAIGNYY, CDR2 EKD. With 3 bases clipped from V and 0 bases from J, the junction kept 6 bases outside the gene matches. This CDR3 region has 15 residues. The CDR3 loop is CACDELGGDTDKLIF. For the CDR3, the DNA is TGTGCCTGTGACGAGCTGGGGGGAGACACCGATAAACTCATCTTT.

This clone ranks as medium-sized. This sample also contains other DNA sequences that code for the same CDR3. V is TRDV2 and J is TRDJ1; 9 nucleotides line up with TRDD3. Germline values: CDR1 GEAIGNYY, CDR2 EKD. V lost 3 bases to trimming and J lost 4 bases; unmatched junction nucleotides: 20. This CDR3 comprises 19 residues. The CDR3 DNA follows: TGTGCCTGTGACCCCGTTGGAGGGGGATACTCGGGAGATGGCGATAAACTCATCTTT. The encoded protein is CACDPVGGGYSGDGDKLIF.

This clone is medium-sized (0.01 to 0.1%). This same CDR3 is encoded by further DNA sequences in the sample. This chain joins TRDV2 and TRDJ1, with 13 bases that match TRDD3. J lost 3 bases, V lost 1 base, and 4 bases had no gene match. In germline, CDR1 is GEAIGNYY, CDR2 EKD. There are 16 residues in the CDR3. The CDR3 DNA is TGTGCCTGTGACACGGTTACTGGGGGATACGCCGATAAACTCATCTTT. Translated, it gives CACDTVTGGYADKLIF.

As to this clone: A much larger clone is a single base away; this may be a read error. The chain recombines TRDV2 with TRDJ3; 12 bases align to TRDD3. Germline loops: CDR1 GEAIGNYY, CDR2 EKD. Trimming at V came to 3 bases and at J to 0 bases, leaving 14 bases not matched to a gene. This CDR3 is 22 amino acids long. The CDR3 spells CACDPILGDTSTSSWDTRQMFF. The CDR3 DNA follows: TGTGCCTGTGACCCTATACTGGGGGATACTTCGACTAGCTCCTGGGACACCCGACAGATGTTTTTC.

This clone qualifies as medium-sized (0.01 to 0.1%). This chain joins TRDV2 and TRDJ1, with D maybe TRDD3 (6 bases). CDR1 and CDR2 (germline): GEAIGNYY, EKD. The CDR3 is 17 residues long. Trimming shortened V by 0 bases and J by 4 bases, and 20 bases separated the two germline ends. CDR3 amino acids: CACDTVGIAKEIDKLIF. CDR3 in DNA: TGTGCCTGTGACACCGTGGGGATTGCTAAGGAGATCGATAAACTCATCTTT.

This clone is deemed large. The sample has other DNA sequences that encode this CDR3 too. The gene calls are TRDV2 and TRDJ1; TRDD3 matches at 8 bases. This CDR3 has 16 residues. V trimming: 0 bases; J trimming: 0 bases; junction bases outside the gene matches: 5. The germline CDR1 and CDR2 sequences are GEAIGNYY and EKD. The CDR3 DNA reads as TGTGCCTGTGACACCGTTGGGGGATCGGACACCGATAAACTCATCTTT. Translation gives CACDTVGGSDTDKLIF.

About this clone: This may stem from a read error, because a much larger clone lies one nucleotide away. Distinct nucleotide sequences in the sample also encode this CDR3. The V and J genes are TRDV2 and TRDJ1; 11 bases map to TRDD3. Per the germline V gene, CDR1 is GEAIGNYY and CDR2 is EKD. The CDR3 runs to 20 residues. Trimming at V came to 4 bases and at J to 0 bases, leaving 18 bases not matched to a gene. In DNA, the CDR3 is TGTGCCTGTGATACCGTGGAACTGGGGGATAACAAGAAAAACACCGATAAACTCATCTTT. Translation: CACDTVELGDNKKNTDKLIF.

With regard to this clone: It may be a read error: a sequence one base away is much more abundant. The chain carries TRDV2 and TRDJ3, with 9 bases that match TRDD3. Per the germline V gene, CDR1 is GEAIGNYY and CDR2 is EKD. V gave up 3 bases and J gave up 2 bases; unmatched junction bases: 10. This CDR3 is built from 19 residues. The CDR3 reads CACDAAAGGLTWDTRQMFF. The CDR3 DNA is TGTGCCTGTGACGCCGCGGCTGGGGGATTAACCTGGGACACCCGACAGATGTTTTTC.

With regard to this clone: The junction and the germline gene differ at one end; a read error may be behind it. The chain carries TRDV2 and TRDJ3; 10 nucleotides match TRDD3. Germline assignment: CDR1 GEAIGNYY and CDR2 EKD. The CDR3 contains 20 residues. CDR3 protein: CACDKTGGFMSSRDTRQMFF. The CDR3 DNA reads TGTGCCTGTGATAAAACTGGGGGATTTATGAGCTCCCGGGACACCCGACAGATGTTTTTC.

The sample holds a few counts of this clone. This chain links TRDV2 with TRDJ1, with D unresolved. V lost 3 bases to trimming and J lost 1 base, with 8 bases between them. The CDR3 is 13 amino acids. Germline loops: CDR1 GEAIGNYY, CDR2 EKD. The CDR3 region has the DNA TGTGCCTGTGACCCCCTTAGCACCGATAAACTCATCTTT. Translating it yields CACDPLSTDKLIF.

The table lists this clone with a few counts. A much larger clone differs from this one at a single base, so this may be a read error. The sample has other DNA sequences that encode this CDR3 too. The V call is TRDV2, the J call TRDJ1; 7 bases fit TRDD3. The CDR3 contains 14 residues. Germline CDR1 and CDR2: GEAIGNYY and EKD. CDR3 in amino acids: CACVSLGGEDKLIF. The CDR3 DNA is TGTGCTTGTGTGTCCCTTGGGGGAGAGGATAAACTCATCTTT.

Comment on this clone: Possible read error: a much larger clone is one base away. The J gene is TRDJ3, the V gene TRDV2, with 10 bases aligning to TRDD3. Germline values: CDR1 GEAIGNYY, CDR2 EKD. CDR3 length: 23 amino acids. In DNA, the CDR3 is TGTGCCTGTGACACTCTTACTGAGGGGGATACGAGAAAAAGCTCCTGGGACACCCGACAGACGTTTTTC. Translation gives CACDTLTEGDTRKSSWDTRQTFF.

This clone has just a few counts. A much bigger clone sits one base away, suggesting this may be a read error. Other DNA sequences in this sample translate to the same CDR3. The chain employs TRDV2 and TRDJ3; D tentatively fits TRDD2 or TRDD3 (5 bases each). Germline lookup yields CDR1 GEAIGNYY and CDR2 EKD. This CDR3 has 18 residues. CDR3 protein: CACDTLLADSWDTRQMFF. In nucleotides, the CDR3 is TGTGCCTGCGACACCCTACTGGCCGACTCCTGGGACACCCGACAGATGTTTTTC.

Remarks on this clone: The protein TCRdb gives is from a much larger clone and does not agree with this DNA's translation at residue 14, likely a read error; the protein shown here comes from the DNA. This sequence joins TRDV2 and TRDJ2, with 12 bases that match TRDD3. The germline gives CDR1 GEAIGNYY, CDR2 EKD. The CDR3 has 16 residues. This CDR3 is CACDILGDTLTAQPFF. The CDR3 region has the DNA TGTGCCTGTGACATACTGGGGGATACTTTGACAGCACAACCCTTCTTT.

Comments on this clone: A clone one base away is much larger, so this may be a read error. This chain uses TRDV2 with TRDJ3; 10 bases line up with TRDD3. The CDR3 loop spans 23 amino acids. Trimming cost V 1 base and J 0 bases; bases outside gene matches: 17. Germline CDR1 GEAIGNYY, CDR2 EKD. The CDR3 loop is CACDTLTGGDTRKSSWDTRQMFF. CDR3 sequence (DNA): TGTGCCTGTGACACTCTTACTGGGGGGGATACGAGAAAAAGCTCCTGGGACACCCGACAGATGTTTTTC.

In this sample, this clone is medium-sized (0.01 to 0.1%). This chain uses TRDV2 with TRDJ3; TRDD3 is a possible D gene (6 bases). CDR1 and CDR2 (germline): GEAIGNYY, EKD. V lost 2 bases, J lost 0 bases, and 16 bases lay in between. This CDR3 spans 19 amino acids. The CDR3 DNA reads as TGTGCCTGTGACATTATTGGGGGGTTAAGCTCCTGGGACACCCGACAGATGTTTTTC. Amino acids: CACDIIGGLSSWDTRQMFF.

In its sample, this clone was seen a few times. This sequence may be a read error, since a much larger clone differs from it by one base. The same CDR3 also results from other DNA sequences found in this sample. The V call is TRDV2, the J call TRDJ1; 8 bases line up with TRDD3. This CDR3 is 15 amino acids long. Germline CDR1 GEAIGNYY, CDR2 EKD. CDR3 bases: TGTGCCTGTGACACCGTGGGGGATCACACCGATAAACTCATCTTC. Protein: CACDTVGDHTDKLIF.

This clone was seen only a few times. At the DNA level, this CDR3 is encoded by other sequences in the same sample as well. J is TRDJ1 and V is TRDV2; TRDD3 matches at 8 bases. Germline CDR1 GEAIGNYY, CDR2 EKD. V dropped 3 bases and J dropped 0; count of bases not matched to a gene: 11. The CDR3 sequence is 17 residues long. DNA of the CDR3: TGTGCCTGTGACGCACTGGGGGGTTCGAAGTACACCGATAAACTCATCTTT. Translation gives CACDALGGSKYTDKLIF.